A selection of T cell receptor beta chains follows, all from one sample in a study of T cell repertoires in cytomegalovirus infection. TCRdb analysed the reads with MiXCR anew, one entry per CDR3 protein. Of approximately 550,000 distinct CDR3 sequences listed, approximately 15% are singletons. Sequencing was performed on CD8+ T cells from PBMCs. Receptors were obtained from a human donor in good health (CMV status not recorded). Some clones in this sample may be carry-over from other donors' samples. Each CDR3 is given with its conserved first and last residue. The D gene is left open where the match is weak. The size field is filled for only some rows; it gives once, few, many or a size class.

j_gene,abundance,d_gene,v_gene,CDR3aa,CDR3nt
TRBJ2-7,many,NA,TRBV28,CASRTYDYEQYF,TGTGCCAGCAGGACATATGACTACGAGCAGTACTTC
TRBJ2-2,NA,NA,TRBV25-1,CASDATGELFF,TGTGCCAGCGATGCCACCGGGGAGCTGTTTTTT
TRBJ1-2,few,NA,TRBV14,CASSQAGPPNYGYTF,TGTGCCAGCAGCCAAGCCGGGCCCCCTAACTATGGCTACACCTTC
TRBJ1-2,few,NA,TRBV5-5,CASSADYGYTF,TGTGCCAGCAGCGCGGACTATGGCTACACCTTC
TRBJ2-7,many,TRBD2,TRBV4-2,CASSQSGTDESYEQYF,TGTGCCAGCAGCCAGAGCGGGACGGATGAATCCTACGAGCAGTACTTC
TRBJ2-7,many,NA,TRBV12-3/TRBV12-4,CASSTGTLGNEQYF,TGTGCCAGCAGTACCGGGACATTAGGAAACGAGCAGTACTTC
TRBJ2-3,many,TRBD2,TRBV28,CASSRRDYRTDTQYF,TGTGCCAGCAGTCGCCGGGACTATCGCACAGATACGCAGTATTTT
TRBJ1-1,few,TRBD1,TRBV15,CATSGFTGGSVAFF,TGTGCCACCAGCGGATTTACAGGGGGCAGTGTAGCTTTCTTT
TRBJ2-1,NA,NA,TRBV7-9,CASSLVAAPYNEQFF,TGTGCCAGCAGCTTAGTTGCGGCTCCGTACAATGAGCAGTTCTTC
TRBJ2-7,NA,TRBD1,TRBV4-1,CASSQDGQGAYEQYF,TGCGCCAGCAGCCAAGATGGGCAGGGGGCCTACGAGCAGTACTTC
TRBJ2-7,many,NA,TRBV28,CASSLGQGLSDYEQYF,TGTGCCAGCAGTTTAGGGCAAGGGCTCTCCGACTACGAGCAGTACTTC
TRBJ2-7,many,TRBD2,TRBV12-3/TRBV12-4,CASSYLSGGPSSEQYF,TGTGCCAGCAGCTATCTTAGCGGGGGGCCATCAAGCGAGCAGTACTTC
TRBJ2-7,few,TRBD1,TRBV12-3/TRBV12-4,CASRSTGEGRSYEQYF,TGTGCCAGCAGATCTACAGGGGAAGGACGCTCCTACGAGCAGTACTTC
TRBJ2-3,NA,NA,TRBV14,CASSQVDLSDTQYF,TGTGCCAGCAGCCAAGTAGACTTATCAGATACGCAGTATTTT
TRBJ1-5,few,NA,TRBV27,CASRGLIGNQPQHF,TGTGCCAGCAGGGGGCTCATAGGGAATCAGCCCCAGCATTTT
TRBJ1-1,many,NA,TRBV7-3,CASSSQEGNTEAFF,TGTGCCAGCAGCTCACAGGAGGGCAACACTGAAGCTTTCTTT
TRBJ2-7,many,TRBD2,TRBV25-1,CASSVPTSGSSYEQYF,TGTGCCAGCAGTGTCCCGACTAGCGGGAGCTCCTACGAGCAGTACTTC
TRBJ2-5,many,NA,TRBV19,CASSTQRETQYF,TGTGCCAGTAGTACCCAGCGGGAGACCCAGTACTTC
TRBJ2-7,few,TRBD2,TRBV28,CASSFAGGLNEQYF,TGTGCCAGCAGTTTCGCGGGAGGTCTAAACGAGCAGTACTTC
TRBJ1-1,once,NA,TRBV11-2,CASSLVGNGGATEAFF,TGTGCCAGCAGCTTAGTCGGGAACGGGGGAGCCACTGAAGCTTTCTTT
TRBJ1-1,NA,NA,TRBV19,CASSINGFAPEAFF,TGTGCCAGTAGTATTAACGGGTTTGCCCCTGAAGCTTTCTTT
TRBJ1-5,few,TRBD1,TRBV4-1,CASSQGEQGWQPQHF,TGCGCCAGCAGCCAAGGCGAACAGGGGTGGCAGCCCCAGCATTTT
TRBJ2-1,NA,NA,TRBV5-1,CASSFKTTPNEQFF,TGCGCCAGCAGCTTCAAGACCACCCCTAATGAGCAGTTCTTC
TRBJ1-3,NA,TRBD1,TRBV9,CASSGPGQGAPGNTIYF,TGTGCCAGCAGCGGGCCCGGACAGGGGGCGCCTGGAAACACCATATATTTT
TRBJ2-7,few,TRBD2,TRBV4-2,CASGRLAGVSYEQYF,TGTGCCAGCGGTAGACTAGCGGGAGTATCCTACGAGCAGTACTTC